The source of this T cell receptor (beta chain) is a study of T cells after posttransplantation cyclophosphamide. Study results and limitations: Recipient CMV seropositivity and CMV reactivation strongly tracked TRB clonality.

Sequenced by immunoSEQ multiplex PCR; TCRdb stores in-frame clones only, minus some. The sample has 1,400 or so clones, none seen only once. Germline values: CDR1 LGHNA, CDR2 YNFKEQ. This CDR3 has 16 amino acids. The V gene end was trimmed by 1 base and the J gene end by 6 bases; junction bases not matched to a gene: 5. This clone was seen at least ten times. Its antigen remains unidentified. Treatment was busulfan-fludarabine conditioning, a marrow graft, and cyclophosphamide on days +3 and +4. Material: PBMCs, obtained after an allogeneic stem cell transplant with post-transplant cyclophosphamide. The receptor was derived from a young adult male patient who received an allogeneic stem cell transplant from a related donor, was CMV-positive, and had acute GVHD only. The graft donor may have given rise to some T cells. The chain recombines TRBV4-2 with TRBJ2-4, with 11 nucleotides matching TRBD2. CDR3 loop: CASSQGSGGAVNIQYF. CDR3 nucleotide sequence: TGTGCCAGCAGCCAAGGTAGCGGGGGGGCCGTAAACATTCAGTACTTC.